The TCR beta chain under discussion was sequenced for a study of response to subunit inactivated influenza vaccine. Study observations and caveats: Each seasonal influenza vaccination recruits few new T cells, the authors suggested.

This clonotype was seen a handful of times. Its target is unknown. TCRdb re-analysed the RT-PCR reads in MiXCR, keeping a single row per CDR3 protein. This table holds more than 400,000 distinct CDR3 sequences, roughly 7.9% found once. The germline CDR1 and CDR2 sequences are DFQATT and SNEGSKA (reference sequence). The CDR3 is 13 amino acids. The V end lost 1 base, the J end lost 7 bases, and 11 bases lay between the germline ends. V is TRBV20-1 and J is TRBJ1-5; perhaps TRBD1 as D (5 bases). This receptor was identified in a man between 50 and 75 years old who received an inactivated influenza vaccine. Material: PBMCs from blood, obtained about 23 months after vaccination. In nucleotides, the CDR3 is TGCAGTGCTAGAGCAGACAGCGGGCAGCCCCAGCATTTT. It is translated as CSARADSGQPQHF.